This TCR beta chain was documented in a study of blood T cell repertoires in COVID-19. Study summary: Nucleic acid was either cDNA or gDNA, and it came from T cells, B-cell-depleted T cells, or PBMCs.

Here immunoSEQ multiplex PCR was the method, and the copy in TCRdb shows in-frame clones only, minus some. There are approximately 150,000 clones in the sample; roughly four fifths occur only once, and roughly 19% lies in the top ten. The CDR3 length is 13 residues. After removal of 4 bases from V and 8 bases from J, the junction contained 8 bases not matched to a gene. From germline, CDR1 is SGHDT and CDR2 YYEEEE. J is TRBJ1-2 and V is TRBV5-6; 7 bases match TRBD1. The clonotype was recovered from a woman of 80 years or more with acute or convalescent COVID-19. The sequencing input was peripheral blood. The CDR3 protein is CASSPTGVEGYTF. The CDR3 bases are TGTGCCAGCAGCCCTACAGGGGTTGAGGGCTACACCTTC. The full variable domain, in which reference TRBV5-6 and TRBJ1-2 provide the parts outside the CDR3, is DAGVTQSPTHLIKTRGQQVTLRCSPKSGHDTVSWYQQALGQGPQFIFQYYEEEERQRGNFPDRFSGHQFPNYSSELNVNALLLGDSALYLCASSPTGVEGYTFGSGTRLTVV.